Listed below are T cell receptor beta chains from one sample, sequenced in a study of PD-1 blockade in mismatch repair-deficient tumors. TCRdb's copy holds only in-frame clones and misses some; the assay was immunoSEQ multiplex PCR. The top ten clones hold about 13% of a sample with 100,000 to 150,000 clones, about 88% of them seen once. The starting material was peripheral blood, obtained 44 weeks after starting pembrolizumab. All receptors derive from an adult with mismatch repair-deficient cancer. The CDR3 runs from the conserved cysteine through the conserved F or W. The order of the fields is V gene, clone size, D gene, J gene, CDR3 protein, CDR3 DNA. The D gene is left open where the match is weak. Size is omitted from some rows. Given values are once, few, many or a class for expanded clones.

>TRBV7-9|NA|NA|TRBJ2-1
CASTPLEREQFF
TGTGCCAGCACCCCCTTAGAAAGGGAGCAGTTCTTC
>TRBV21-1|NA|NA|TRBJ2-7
CASSVTGKSTYEQYF
TGTGCCAGCAGCGTGACAGGGAAGTCTACGTACGAGCAGTACTTC
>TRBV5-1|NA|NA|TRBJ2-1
CASSLGPEQFF
TGCGCCAGCAGCTTGGGACCTGAGCAGTTCTTC
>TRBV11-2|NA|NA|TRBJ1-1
CASSFRTLNTEAFF
TGTGCCAGCAGCTTTCGGACATTGAACACTGAAGCTTTCTTT
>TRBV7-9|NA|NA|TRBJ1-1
CASSGMNTEAFF
TGTGCCAGCAGCGGCATGAACACTGAAGCTTTCTTT
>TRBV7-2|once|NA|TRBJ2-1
CASSLDRGMYNEQFF
TGTGCCAGCAGCTTAGACCGGGGGATGTACAATGAGCAGTTCTTC
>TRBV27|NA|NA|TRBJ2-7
CASSNRVSYEQYF
TGTGCCAGCAGTAACAGGGTCTCCTACGAGCAGTACTTC
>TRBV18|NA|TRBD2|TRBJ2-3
CASSPSLAGPTDTQYF
TGTGCCAGCTCACCTAGTCTAGCGGGCCCGACAGATACGCAGTATTTT
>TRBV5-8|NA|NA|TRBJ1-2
CASSADGIYGYTF
TGTGCCAGCAGCGCCGACGGGATCTATGGCTACACCTTC
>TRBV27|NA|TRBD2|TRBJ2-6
CASSLIAGLSGANVLTF
TGTGCCAGCAGTTTAATAGCGGGTCTCTCTGGGGCCAACGTCCTGACTTTC
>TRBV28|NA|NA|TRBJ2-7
CASDQGSYEQYF
TGTGCCAGCGATCAGGGTTCCTACGAGCAGTACTTC
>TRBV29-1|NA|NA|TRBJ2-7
CSVVTDSSYEQYF
TGCAGCGTTGTAACGGATTCTTCCTACGAGCAGTACTTC
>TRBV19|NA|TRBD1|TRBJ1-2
CASRGGTGGFQRGYTF
TGTGCCAGTAGAGGGGGGACAGGGGGCTTTCAACGTGGCTACACCTTC
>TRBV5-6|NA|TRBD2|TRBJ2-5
CASSLLAGGPGQETQYF
TGTGCCAGCAGCTTGCTAGCGGGAGGCCCGGGGCAAGAGACCCAGTACTTC
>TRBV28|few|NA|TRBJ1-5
CASSLENGGQPQHF
TGTGCCAGCAGTTTAGAAAACGGTGGTCAGCCCCAGCATTTT
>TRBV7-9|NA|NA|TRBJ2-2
CASSLVLHTGELFF
TGTGCCAGCAGCTTAGTCCTACACACCGGGGAGCTGTTTTTT
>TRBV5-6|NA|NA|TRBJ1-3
CASSLPGNSGNTIYF
TGTGCCAGCAGCTTGCCCGGTAACTCTGGAAACACCATATATTTT
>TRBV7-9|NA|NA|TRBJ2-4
CASSWGGTPRGIQYF
TGTGCCAGCAGCTGGGGGGGGACGCCCAGGGGCATTCAGTACTTC
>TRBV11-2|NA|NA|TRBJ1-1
CASSLLSGVALNTEAFF
TGTGCCAGCAGCTTACTTTCAGGAGTGGCCTTGAACACTGAAGCTTTCTTT
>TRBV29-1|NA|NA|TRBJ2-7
CSVGGPSNEQYF
TGCAGCGTCGGGGGACCTTCGAACGAGCAGTACTTC
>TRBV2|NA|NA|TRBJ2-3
CASSDGTPADTQYF
TGTGCCAGCAGTGACGGGACACCGGCAGATACGCAGTATTTT
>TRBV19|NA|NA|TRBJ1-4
CASRTTGFNEKLFF
TGTGCCAGTAGGACGACAGGTTTTAATGAAAAACTGTTTTTT
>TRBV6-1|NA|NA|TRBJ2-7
CASSLDLGNEQYF
TGCGCCAGCAGTCTGGACCTAGGGAACGAGCAGTACTTC
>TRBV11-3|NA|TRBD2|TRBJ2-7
CASSLTSGSGGEQYF
TGTGCCAGCAGCCTTACTAGCGGGAGTGGGGGCGAGCAGTACTTC
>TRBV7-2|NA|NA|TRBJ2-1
CASSGAQPGGSSYNEQFF
TGTGCCAGCAGCGGCGCCCAACCAGGAGGGAGCTCCTACAATGAGCAGTTCTTC
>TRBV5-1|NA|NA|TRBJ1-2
CASSLAGGPNYGYTF
TGCGCCAGCAGCTTGGCCGGGGGCCCTAACTATGGCTACACCTTC
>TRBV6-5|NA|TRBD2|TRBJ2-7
CASSPSGRYEQYF
TGTGCCAGCAGTCCTAGCGGGAGATACGAGCAGTACTTC
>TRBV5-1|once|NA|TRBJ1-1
CASSAGSEVNTEAFF
TGCGCCAGCAGCGCGGGGTCGGAAGTGAACACTGAAGCTTTCTTT
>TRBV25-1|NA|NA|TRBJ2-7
CASSEKTGEGYEQYF
TGTGCCAGCAGTGAGAAGACAGGGGAGGGCTACGAGCAGTACTTC
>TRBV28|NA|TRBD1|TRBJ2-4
CASSDRAGGDIQYF
TGTGCCAGCAGCGACCGGGCAGGGGGCGACATTCAGTACTTC
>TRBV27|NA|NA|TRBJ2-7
CASSLRAVSYEQYF
TGTGCCAGCAGTTTACGGGCGGTGTCCTACGAGCAGTACTTC
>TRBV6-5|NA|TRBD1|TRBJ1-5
CASRPETGGEQPQHF
TGTGCCAGCAGGCCGGAGACAGGGGGTGAACAGCCCCAGCATTTT
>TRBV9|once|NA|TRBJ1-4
CASSLYSTTNEKLFF
TGTGCCAGCAGCCTATACAGTACAACTAATGAAAAACTGTTTTTT
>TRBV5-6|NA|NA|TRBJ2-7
CASSLGQRVSYEQYF
TGTGCCAGCAGCTTGGGACAGCGCGTATCCTACGAGCAGTACTTC
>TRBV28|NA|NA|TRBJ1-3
CASSLTANTRNTIYF
TGTGCCAGCAGTCTGACAGCGAACACTAGAAACACCATATATTTT
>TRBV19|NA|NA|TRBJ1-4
CASSIGPVNEKLFF
TGTGCCAGTAGTATAGGCCCGGTTAATGAAAAACTGTTTTTT
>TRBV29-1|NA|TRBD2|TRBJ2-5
CSARSGGETQYF
TGCAGCGCCAGGTCGGGGGGAGAGACCCAGTACTTC
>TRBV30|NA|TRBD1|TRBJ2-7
CAWGPDRVHEQYF
TGTGCCTGGGGCCCGGACAGGGTCCACGAGCAGTACTTC
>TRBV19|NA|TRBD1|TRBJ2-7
CASSIGFFGTGETSSYEQYF
TGTGCCAGTAGTATAGGATTTTTTGGGACAGGAGAAACCAGCTCCTACGAGCAGTACTTC
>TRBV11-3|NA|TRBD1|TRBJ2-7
CASSPGQPYEQYF
TGTGCCAGCAGCCCGGGACAGCCCTACGAGCAGTACTTC
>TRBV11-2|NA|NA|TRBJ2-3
CASSDTTGDTQYF
TGTGCCAGCAGCGACACTACCGGAGATACGCAGTATTTT
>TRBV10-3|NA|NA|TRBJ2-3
CAISDLTRGTGIDTDTQYF
TGTGCCATCAGTGACCTAACCAGGGGGACTGGAATCGACACAGATACGCAGTATTTT
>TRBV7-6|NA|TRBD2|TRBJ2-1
CASSFGGGNEQFF
TGTGCCAGCAGCTTTGGGGGGGGCAATGAGCAGTTCTTC
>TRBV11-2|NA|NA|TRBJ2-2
CASSTWRVVENTGELFF
TGTGCCAGCAGCACTTGGAGGGTAGTCGAGAACACCGGGGAGCTGTTTTTT
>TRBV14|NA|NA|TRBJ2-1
CASSQARLTYNEQFF
TGTGCCAGCAGCCAAGCCAGGCTAACCTACAATGAGCAGTTCTTC
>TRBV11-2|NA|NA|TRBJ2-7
CASSLAALLEGEQYF
TGTGCCAGCAGCTTAGCAGCATTACTGGAGGGCGAGCAGTACTTC
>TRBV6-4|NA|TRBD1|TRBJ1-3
CASTPRDSLISGNTIYF
TGTGCCAGTACACCGAGGGACAGCCTCATCTCTGGAAACACCATATATTTT
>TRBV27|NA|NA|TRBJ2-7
CASSFGVSSYEQYF
TGTGCCAGCAGTTTCGGGGTGAGCTCCTACGAGCAGTACTTC
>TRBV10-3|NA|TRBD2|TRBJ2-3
CAIRPSGDTDTQYF
TGTGCCATCAGACCTAGCGGAGACACAGATACGCAGTATTTT
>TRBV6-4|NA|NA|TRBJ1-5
CASHKATLLNQPQHF
TGTGCCAGCCATAAAGCTACGCTGCTTAATCAGCCCCAGCATTTT
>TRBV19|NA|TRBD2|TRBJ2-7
CASRPTSGASYEQYF
TGTGCCAGTAGACCGACTAGCGGCGCTTCCTACGAGCAGTACTTC
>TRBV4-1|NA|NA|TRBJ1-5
CASSQVGGTQPQHF
TGCGCCAGCAGCCAAGTTGGGGGCACTCAGCCCCAGCATTTT
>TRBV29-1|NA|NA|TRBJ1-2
CSVESGIPENNYGYTF
TGCAGCGTTGAATCTGGTATCCCCGAAAACAACTATGGCTACACCTTC
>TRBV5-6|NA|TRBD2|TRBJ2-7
CASSLAGLAGGYEQYF
TGTGCCAGCAGCTTAGCGGGACTAGCGGGAGGCTACGAGCAGTACTTC
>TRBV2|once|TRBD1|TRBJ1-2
CASSIWTGDGYTF
TGTGCCAGCAGTATATGGACAGGGGATGGCTACACCTTC
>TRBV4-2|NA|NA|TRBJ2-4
CASSQGDAQYF
TGTGCCAGCAGCCAAGGCGATGCTCAGTACTTC
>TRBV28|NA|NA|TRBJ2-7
CASSRTRRENEQYF
TGTGCCAGCAGTCGCACCCGCCGGGAAAACGAGCAGTACTTC
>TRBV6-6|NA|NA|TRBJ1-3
CASSSFGTLGNTIYF
TGTGCCAGCAGTTCCTTCGGGACACTTGGAAACACCATATATTTT
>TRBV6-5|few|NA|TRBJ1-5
CASSYSWDQPQHF
TGTGCCAGCAGTTACTCGTGGGATCAGCCCCAGCATTTT
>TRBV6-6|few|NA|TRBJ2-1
CASSYSITEQFF
TGTGCCAGCAGTTACTCGATCACTGAGCAGTTCTTC